Each of the 26 T cell receptor beta chains below was sequenced from the same sample in a study of blood T cell repertoires in COVID-19. Generated by immunoSEQ multiplex PCR, the TCRdb table keeps only in-frame clones and is missing some. This repertoire shows 55,000 to 75,000 clones, 82% found once; its top ten account for approximately 16%. Sample: peripheral blood. These receptors all stem from an elderly man with active COVID-19.

The rearrangement links TRBV28 to TRBJ1-6, with 8 bases that match TRBD1. CDR3 length: 14 residues. The germline V gene has CDR1 MDHEN and CDR2 SYDVKM. J was trimmed by 5 bases and V by 6 bases; bases with no gene match: 3. The DNA for the CDR3 is TGTGCCAGCAGGAGGACAGGGAATAATTCACCCCTCCACTTT. Protein sequence: CASRRTGNNSPLHF.

This rearrangement joins TRBV28 to TRBJ2-7, with D hard to call. The ends were cut back, 3 bases at V and 0 bases at J, with 12 bases in the middle. Germline V gives CDR1 MDHEN, CDR2 SYDVKM. This CDR3 region has 15 residues. The CDR3 region has the DNA TGTGCCAGCAGTTTGACCCCAGGTAGCTCCTACGAGCAGTACTTC. This encodes CASSLTPGSSYEQYF.

This clone showed up just a few times. The chain couples TRBV9 to TRBJ2-7, with a weak D call TRBD2 (6 bases). There are 14 residues in the CDR3. CDR1 and CDR2 from the germline V gene are SGDLS and YYNGEE. Trimming took 0 bases from V and 3 from J, leaving 10 bases between them. DNA of the CDR3: TGTGCCAGCAGCGTAGCGGGAGCCGACTACGAGCAGTACTTC. This codes for CASSVAGADYEQYF.

V gene TRBV29-1 combines with J gene TRBJ1-1; 8 positions match TRBD1. Per the germline V gene, CDR1 is SQVTM and CDR2 is ANQGSEA. V shed 6 bases, J shed 1 base, and the junction held 10 bases outside the gene matches. The CDR3 has 15 residues. For the CDR3, the DNA is TGCAGCGTCTCCGGACAGGGAGGGAGGAACACTGAAGCTTTCTTT. It translates to CSVSGQGGRNTEAFF. The whole variable domain, filled in from reference TRBV29-1 and TRBJ1-1, reads SAVISQKPSRDICQRGTSLTIQCQVDSQVTMMFWYRQQPGQSLTLIATANQGSEATYESGFVIDKFPISRPNLTFSTLTVSNMSPEDSSIYLCSVSGQGGRNTEAFFGQGTRLTVV.

J is TRBJ2-7 and V is TRBV24-1; 9 bases agree with TRBD2. Losses at the gene ends were 6 bases for V and 3 bases for J; bases not matched to a gene: 5. The CDR3 is 14 amino acids. From germline, CDR1 is KGHDR and CDR2 SFDVKD. The CDR3: CATSLPREGYEQYF. As DNA, the CDR3 is TGTGCCACCAGTTTACCGCGGGAGGGCTACGAGCAGTACTTC.

The chain uses TRBV19 and TRBJ2-3, with a weak D call TRBD2 (6 bases). This CDR3 contains 14 residues. Germline lookup yields CDR1 LNHDA and CDR2 SQIVND (reference sequence). The V end was cut by 9 bases, the J end by 3 bases, with 16 bases between. The CDR3: CASAKVAETDTQYF. The CDR3, as DNA: TGTGCCAGCGCGAAGGTAGCGGAAACAGATACGCAGTATTTT.

This chain links TRBV27 with TRBJ2-5; 7 bases line up with TRBD1. Germline-derived CDR1 and CDR2 are MNHEY and SMNVEV (reference sequence). This CDR3 region has 16 residues. The V and J ends lost 4 bases and 2 bases, in that order; junction bases with no gene match: 10. CDR3 region: CASSSKIRDRQETQYF. The CDR3 DNA reads TGTGCCAGCAGTTCTAAGATACGGGACAGACAAGAGACCCAGTACTTC.

V and J are TRBV5-1 and TRBJ2-5; perhaps TRBD1 as D (6 bases). V lost 5 bases, J lost 0 bases, and 14 bases lay in between. CDR3 length equals 15 residues. CDR1 SGHRS and CDR2 YFSETQ come from the germline V gene. The CDR3 spells CASRKTGQDQETQYF. The CDR3 coding sequence is TGCGCCAGCAGAAAAACGGGACAAGACCAAGAGACCCAGTACTTC.

This rearrangement joins TRBV12-3 or TRBV12-4 to TRBJ1-2; D call uncertain. V gave up 5 bases and J gave up 2 bases, with 9 bases separating them. The CDR3 is 13 amino acids. The CDR3 here is CASSPGPNYGYTF. Here the CDR3 DNA reads TGTGCCAGCAGTCCGGGTCCCAACTATGGCTACACCTTC.

The chain carries TRBV5-1 and TRBJ2-1; 9 nucleotides match TRBD2. The length of the CDR3 is 16 residues. Per the germline V gene, CDR1 is SGHRS and CDR2 is YFSETQ. After removal of 2 bases from V and 8 bases from J, the junction contained 11 bases not matched to a gene. The CDR3 DNA reads TGCGCCAGCAGCTTACTAGGGGCGGGAGGGTCTGATGAGCAGTTCTTC. Its protein is CASSLLGAGGSDEQFF.

The table lists this clone with a few counts. V is TRBV30 and J is TRBJ1-1; possibly TRBD1 for D (5 bases). The germline V gene has CDR1 GTSNPN and CDR2 SVGIG (reference sequence). Trimming cost V 0 bases and J 4 bases, with 15 bases left between them. There are 15 residues in the CDR3. CDR3 nucleotides: TGTGCCTGGAGTGTTGGTTCCAGGGTTCTCACTGAAGCTTTCTTT. Amino acid sequence: CAWSVGSRVLTEAFF.

This chain uses TRBV18 with TRBJ1-1; the D is unclear. There are 11 residues in the CDR3. From germline, CDR1 is KGHSH and CDR2 LQKENI. Trimming removed 6 bases at V and 8 bases at J, with 10 bases between. The CDR3: CASSGSSEAFF. The CDR3 DNA reads as TGTGCCAGCTCTGGGTCTAGCGAAGCTTTCTTT.

The V call is TRBV7-2, the J call TRBJ2-1; 8 nucleotides match TRBD2. Germline CDR1 SGHTA, CDR2 FQGNSA. The CDR3 is 16 amino acids. V lost 5 bases, J lost 8 bases, and 14 bases stayed unmatched. CDR3 amino acids: CASSPEAGLAFHEQFF. In DNA form, the CDR3 reads TGTGCCAGCAGCCCAGAGGCAGGACTAGCTTTCCATGAGCAGTTCTTC.

The chain is built from TRBV7-2 and TRBJ1-5, with D perhaps matching TRBD1 (5 bases). Trimming took 1 base from V and 5 from J, leaving 9 bases between them. Germline assignment: CDR1 SGHTA and CDR2 FQGNSA. The CDR3 extends over 14 amino acids. The CDR3 coding sequence is TGTGCCAGCAGCTTAGTTAGCAGGGATCAGCCCCAGCATTTT. Translated, it gives CASSLVSRDQPQHF.

The V call is TRBV29-1, the J call TRBJ2-5, with D perhaps matching TRBD2 (5 bases). Between the trimmed V and J ends, which lost 4 bases and 5 bases, there was a span of 23 bases. Germline V lookup: CDR1 SQVTM, CDR2 ANQGSEA. The CDR3 totals 16 residues. The CDR3 here is CSVVGRPRTGGETQYF. CDR3 coding DNA: TGCAGCGTTGTGGGCCGACCGAGGACGGGCGGGGAGACCCAGTACTTC.

CDR3 amino acids: CASSLDFLNSPLHF. In DNA form, the CDR3 reads TGTGCCAGCAGCCTGGACTTTCTAAATTCACCCCTCCACTTT. This rearrangement joins TRBV7-3 to TRBJ1-6; the D is unclear. This CDR3 is 14 amino acids long. The germline V gene encodes CDR1 SGHTA and CDR2 FQGTGA. V lost 5 bases to trimming and J lost 7 bases, with 12 bases between them. Based on the CDR3 plus reference TRBV7-3 and TRBJ1-6, the full variable domain is GAGVSQTPSNKVTEKGKYVELRCDPISGHTALYWYRQSLGQGPEFLIYFQGTGAADDSGLPNDRFFAVRPEGSVSTLKIQRTERGDSAVYLCASSLDFLNSPLHFGNGTRLTVT.

The chain couples TRBV27 to TRBJ1-3, with D possibly being TRBD1 (6 bases). The germline V gene has CDR1 MNHEY and CDR2 SMNVEV (reference sequence). The CDR3 consists of 19 residues. V was trimmed by 5 bases and J by 0 bases, leaving 23 bases between them. The CDR3 sequence: CASSPRKILQGFSGNTIYF. CDR3 nucleotides: TGTGCCAGCAGTCCCCGTAAAATTCTACAGGGATTCTCTGGAAACACCATATATTTT.

This clone was seen a single time. CDR3: CASSPTTGSETQYF. The DNA of the CDR3 is TGTGCCAGCAGCCCCACGACAGGGTCAGAGACCCAGTACTTC. This chain joins TRBV7-3 and TRBJ2-5; 7 nucleotides align to TRBD1. The length of the CDR3 is 14 residues. After removal of 5 bases from V and 4 bases from J, the junction contained 7 bases not matched to a gene. CDR1 and CDR2 from the germline V gene are SGHTA and FQGTGA.

CDR3 bases: TGTGCCAGCAGCAAAACAGCTCCCCGGGGTGATCAGCCCCAGCATTTT. It yields the protein CASSKTAPRGDQPQHF. The chain joins TRBV28 to TRBJ1-5; D remains unclear. The V gene lost 6 bases and the J gene lost 5 bases, with 20 bases spanning the gap. This CDR3 has 16 residues. The germline gives CDR1 MDHEN, CDR2 SYDVKM.

At least ten counts were recorded for this clone. The sample carries other DNA sequences with the same CDR3. The chain recombines TRBV4-3 with TRBJ1-2, with unresolved D. This CDR3 contains 14 residues. The germline V gene has CDR1 LGHNA and CDR2 YSLEER. The V end lost 1 base, the J end lost 2 bases, and 8 bases lay between the germline ends. CDR3 region: CASSQGPANYGYTF. As DNA, the CDR3 is TGCGCCAGCAGCCAAGGGCCTGCCAACTATGGCTACACCTTC.

V usage is TRBV19 and J usage is TRBJ2-7; weak D call: TRBD1 (6 bases). The CDR3 is 16 amino acids. V lost 3 bases and J 1 base, leaving 16 bases between the germline ends. Per the germline V gene, CDR1 is LNHDA and CDR2 is SQIVND (reference sequence). The CDR3 protein is CASSIGGPDRSYEQYF. DNA of the CDR3: TGTGCCAGTAGTATTGGGGGCCCGGATAGGTCCTACGAGCAGTACTTC.

This sequence joins TRBV9 and TRBJ2-2, with D possibly being TRBD1 (6 bases). CDR1 and CDR2 (germline): SGDLS, YYNGEE. The CDR3 is 14 amino acids. Trimming removed 4 bases from V and 2 bases from J, with 9 bases in between. CDR3 amino acids: CASSRDINTGELFF. CDR3 nucleotide sequence: TGTGCCAGCAGCCGGGACATCAACACCGGGGAGCTGTTTTTT.

The V call is TRBV6-5, the J call TRBJ1-5; a possible D gene is TRBD1 (6 bases). V was clipped by 6 bases and J by 4 bases, with 13 bases between them. The CDR3 runs to 14 residues. Germline CDR1 is MNHEY and CDR2 is SVGAGI. CDR3 region: CASRDRVGNQPQHF. Written as DNA, the CDR3 is TGTGCCAGCAGGGACAGAGTGGGAAATCAGCCCCAGCATTTT.

The V call is TRBV5-1, the J call TRBJ2-1; TRBD1 matches at 11 bases. Germline-derived CDR1 and CDR2 are SGHRS and YFSETQ. This CDR3 has 16 amino acids. J was trimmed by 10 bases and V by 0 bases; bases with no gene match: 9. CDR3 amino acids: CASSLDPSGTGGEQFF. The CDR3 nucleotides read TGCGCCAGCAGCTTGGACCCTAGTGGGACAGGGGGGGAGCAGTTCTTC.

This clone was counted once. The CDR3 bases are TGTGCCACCAGCAGTGGACTAGCGGGTCCCAGGAGCTTCGAGCAGTTCTTC. Its translation is CATSSGLAGPRSFEQFF. V usage is TRBV15 and J usage is TRBJ2-1, with TRBD2 matching 11 bases. Germline V gene lookup returns CDR1 LNHNV and CDR2 YYDKDF (reference sequence). This CDR3 has 17 amino acids. V was clipped by 3 bases and J by 10 bases; unmatched bases: 14.

CDR3 DNA: TGTGCCAGTAGTATAGCCCAGGGTGCTGGAAACACCATATATTTT. Translation gives CASSIAQGAGNTIYF. The chain couples TRBV19 to TRBJ1-3; a possible D gene is TRBD1 (5 bases). CDR1 and CDR2 from the germline V gene are LNHDA and SQIVND (reference sequence). CDR3 length: 15 residues. Trimming pared 1 base from V and 2 bases from J, leaving 9 bases between. The full variable domain, in which reference TRBV19 and TRBJ1-3 provide the parts outside the CDR3, is DGGITQSPKYLFRKEGQNVTLSCEQNLNHDAMYWYRQDPGQGLRLIYYSQIVNDFQKGDIAEGYSVSREKKESFPLTVTSAQKNPTAFYLCASSIAQGAGNTIYFGEGSWLTVV.